Listed here is a single T cell receptor (beta chain). Its antigen is currently unknown. This entry belongs to a study of Graves' ophthalmopathy and Graves' hyperthyroidism. Findings and caveats of the study: In separating ophthalmopathy from stable hyperthyroidism, a 13-signature model achieved 85% to 90% sensitivity and 75% to 84% specificity. Appearing in blood as well were most expanded thyroid clonotypes above 0.001 frequency.

From RNA, the CDR3 regions of TCR beta chains were amplified and sequenced. A first-round RT-PCR used HTBI primers, followed by a second-round multiplex PCR. TCRdb reanalysed the multiplex PCR reads using MiXCR and keeps one entry per CDR3 protein. The repertoire holds hundreds of thousands of distinct CDR3 sequences, 22% seen once, with around 7% in the top ten. Per the germline V gene, CDR1 is MDHEN and CDR2 is SYDVKM. Trimming took 4 bases from V and 4 from J; bases not matched to a gene: 8. The CDR3 loop spans 15 amino acids. Patients were excluded if they had other autoimmune diseases or uncontrolled infections, and likewise if pregnancy or lactation applied.

The receptor comes from a woman aged 18-35 years with stable Graves' hyperthyroidism. Some clones in this sample may be carry-over from other donors' samples. Sequenced input: peripheral blood. The J gene is TRBJ1-1, the V gene TRBV28; 8 nucleotides align to TRBD1. CDR3 loop: CASSSGGQVGTEAFF. The CDR3 DNA sequence: TGTGCCAGCAGTTCTGGGGGACAGGTTGGCACTGAAGCTTTCTTT. The full variable domain, in which reference TRBV28 and TRBJ1-1 provide the parts outside the CDR3, is DVKVTQSSRYLVKRTGEKVFLECVQDMDHENMFWYRQDPGLGLRLIYFSYDVKMKEKGDIPEGYSVSREKKERFSLILESASTNQTSMYLCASSSGGQVGTEAFFGQGTRLTVV.